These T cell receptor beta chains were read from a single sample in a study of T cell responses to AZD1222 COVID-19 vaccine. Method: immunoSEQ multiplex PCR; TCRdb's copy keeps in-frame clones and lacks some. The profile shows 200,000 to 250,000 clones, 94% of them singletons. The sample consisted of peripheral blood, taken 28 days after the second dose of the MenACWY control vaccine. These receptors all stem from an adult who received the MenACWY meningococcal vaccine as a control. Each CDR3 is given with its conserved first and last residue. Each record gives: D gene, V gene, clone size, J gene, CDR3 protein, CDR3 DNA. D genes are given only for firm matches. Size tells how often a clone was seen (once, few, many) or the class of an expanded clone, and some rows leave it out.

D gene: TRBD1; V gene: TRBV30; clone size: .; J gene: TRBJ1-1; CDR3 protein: CAWSVQQTGFRTEAFF; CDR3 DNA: TGTGCCTGGAGTGTACAACAGACAGGGTTTAGGACTGAAGCTTTCTTT
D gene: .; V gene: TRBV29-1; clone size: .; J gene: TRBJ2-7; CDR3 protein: CSATGAGSYEQYF; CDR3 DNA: TGCAGCGCCACGGGCGCGGGTTCCTACGAGCAGTACTTC
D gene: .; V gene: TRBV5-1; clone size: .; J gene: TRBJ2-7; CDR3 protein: CASSLAGTTYEQYF; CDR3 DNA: TGCGCCAGCAGCTTGGCGGGAACTACCTACGAGCAGTACTTC
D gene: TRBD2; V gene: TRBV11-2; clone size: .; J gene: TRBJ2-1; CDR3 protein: CASSPSGQREHPANEQFF; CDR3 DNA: TGTGCCAGCAGCCCCAGTGGGCAGCGGGAGCATCCCGCTAATGAGCAGTTCTTC
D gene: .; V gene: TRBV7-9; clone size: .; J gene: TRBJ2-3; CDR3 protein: CASSSQGPKDTQYF; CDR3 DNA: TGTGCCAGCAGTTCCCAGGGGCCGAAAGATACGCAGTATTTT
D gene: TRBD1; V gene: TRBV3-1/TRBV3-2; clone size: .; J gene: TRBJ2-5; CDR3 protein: CASSQGTGLETQYF; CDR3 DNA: TGTGCCAGCAGCCAAGGGACAGGGCTCGAGACCCAGTACTTC
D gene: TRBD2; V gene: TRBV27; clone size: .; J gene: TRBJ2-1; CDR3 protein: CASLRLAGDYYNEQFF; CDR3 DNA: TGTGCCAGCCTAAGACTAGCGGGAGACTACTACAATGAGCAGTTCTTC
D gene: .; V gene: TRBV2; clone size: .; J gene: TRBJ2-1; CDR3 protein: CASSEAPSSYNEQFF; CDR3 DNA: TGTGCCAGCAGTGAAGCGCCGAGCTCCTACAATGAGCAGTTCTTC
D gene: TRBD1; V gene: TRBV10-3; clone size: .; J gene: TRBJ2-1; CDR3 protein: CAIKDPGTGPNEQFF; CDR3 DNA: TGTGCCATCAAAGACCCCGGGACAGGGCCCAATGAGCAGTTCTTC
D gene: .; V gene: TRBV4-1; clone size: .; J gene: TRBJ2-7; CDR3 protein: CASSHSIFRDNSYEQYF; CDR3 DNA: TGCGCCAGCAGCCATTCCATTTTCCGCGACAACTCCTACGAGCAGTACTTC
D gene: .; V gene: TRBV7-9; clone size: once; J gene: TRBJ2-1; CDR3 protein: CASSPPWADEQFF; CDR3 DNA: TGTGCCAGCAGCCCCCCCTGGGCGGATGAGCAGTTCTTC
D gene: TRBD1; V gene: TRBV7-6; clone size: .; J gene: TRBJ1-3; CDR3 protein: CASSLEPTGTFSGNTIYF; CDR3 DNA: TGTGCCAGCAGCTTAGAACCGACAGGGACCTTCTCTGGAAACACCATATATTTT
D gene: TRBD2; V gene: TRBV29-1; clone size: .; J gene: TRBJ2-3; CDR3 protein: CSVEWSGRWSDTQYF; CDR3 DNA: TGCAGCGTTGAGTGGAGCGGGAGATGGTCAGATACGCAGTATTTT
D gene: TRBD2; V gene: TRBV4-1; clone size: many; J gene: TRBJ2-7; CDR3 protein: CASSQEGAGDSYEQYF; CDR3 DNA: TGCGCCAGCAGCCAAGAAGGGGCGGGGGACTCCTACGAGCAGTACTTC
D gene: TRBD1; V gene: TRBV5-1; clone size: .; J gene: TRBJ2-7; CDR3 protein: CASSLGQGMDEQYF; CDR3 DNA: TGCGCCAGCAGCCTGGGACAGGGTATGGACGAGCAGTACTTC
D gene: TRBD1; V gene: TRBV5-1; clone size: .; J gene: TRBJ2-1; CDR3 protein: CASSSLRDSPYNEQFF; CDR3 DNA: TGCGCCAGCAGCTCGCTCCGGGACAGCCCCTACAATGAGCAGTTCTTC
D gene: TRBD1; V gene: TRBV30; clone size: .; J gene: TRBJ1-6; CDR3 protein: CAVDRVVSYNSPLHF; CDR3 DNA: TGTGCCGTGGACAGGGTCGTGTCCTATAATTCACCCCTCCACTTT
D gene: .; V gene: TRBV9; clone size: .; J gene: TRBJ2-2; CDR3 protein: CASSVAGLATNGELFF; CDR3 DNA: TGTGCCAGCAGCGTAGCTGGGCTAGCGACTAACGGGGAGCTGTTTTTT
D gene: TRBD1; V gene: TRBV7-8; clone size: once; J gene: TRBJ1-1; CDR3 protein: CASSLTQGYTEAFF; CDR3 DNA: TGTGCCAGCAGCTTAACACAGGGGTACACTGAAGCTTTCTTT